A single sample gave rise to the 27 T cell receptor beta chains below, sequenced in a study of T-cell memory formation after mild COVID-19. From the 5' RACE reads, TCRdb called clonotypes with MiXCR, one entry per CDR3 protein. The sample carries roughly 250,000 distinct CDR3 sequences, about a sixth recorded once. Sequenced: PBMCs or a T cell subset sorted from them (not recorded which). These receptors originate from a young man who had mild COVID-19 (a few samples of this study predate the infection). Cell type and time point are not known.

This clonotype has just a few counts. V and J are TRBV7-2 and TRBJ1-3; D gene uncertain. From germline, CDR1 is SGHTA and CDR2 FQGNSA. The V gene lost 5 bases and the J gene lost 5 bases, with 7 bases spanning the gap. The CDR3 is 12 amino acids. CDR3 nucleotides: TGTGCCAGCAGCATAAACAGAAACACCATATATTTT. It translates to CASSINRNTIYF.

This clonotype showed up just a few times. The genes are TRBV7-2 and TRBJ2-7; D unresolved. The CDR3 is 14 residues long. CDR1 SGHTA and CDR2 FQGNSA come from the germline V gene. V was trimmed by 0 bases and J by 0 bases, leaving 6 bases between them. The CDR3 bases are TGTGCCAGCAGCTTAGCGGGGATCTCCTACGAGCAGTACTTC. Translating it yields CASSLAGISYEQYF.

This clonotype was counted at least ten times. The V and J genes are TRBV7-9 and TRBJ2-7; 7 bases fit TRBD1. The V gene's germline CDR1 is SEHNR and CDR2 FQNEAQ (reference sequence). J lost 8 bases, V lost 5 bases, and 15 bases had no gene match. The CDR3 is 15 residues long. The CDR3: CASSTSRDSWFQQYF. The CDR3 DNA is TGTGCCAGCAGCACCAGCCGGGACAGTTGGTTTCAGCAGTACTTC.

The chain combines TRBV20-1 with TRBJ2-1, with D hard to call. This CDR3 has 12 amino acids. CDR1 and CDR2 (germline): DFQATT, SNEGSKA (reference sequence). The germline V and J ends were trimmed by 4 bases and 3 bases, with 7 bases remaining between them. CDR3 sequence (DNA): TGCAGTGCTAAAGGTTTCTACAATGAGCAGTTCTTC. This gives the protein CSAKGFYNEQFF.

This chain uses TRBV15 with TRBJ2-5; D possibly uses TRBD1 or TRBD2 (5 bases each). Between the trimmed V and J ends, which lost 3 bases and 2 bases, there was a span of 7 bases. Germline V gene data show CDR1 as LNHNV and CDR2 as YYDKDF (reference sequence). CDR3 length: 13 amino acids. The CDR3 nucleotides read TGTGCCACCAGCAGCTGGGGGCAAGAGACCCAGTACTTC. Translation gives CATSSWGQETQYF.

This clonotype was recorded a few times. V usage is TRBV2 and J usage is TRBJ2-1; no firm D call. Germline values: CDR1 SNHLY, CDR2 FYNNEI. Trimming pared 7 bases from V and 8 bases from J, leaving 12 bases between. This CDR3 is built from 12 residues. The CDR3 reads CASTGGMDEQFF. For the CDR3, the DNA is TGTGCCAGCACAGGTGGAATGGATGAGCAGTTCTTC.

The chain joins TRBV18 to TRBJ2-1; no reliable D call. The CDR3 spans 13 residues. CDR1 and CDR2 from the germline V gene are KGHSH and LQKENI. V dropped 2 bases and J dropped 7 bases, with 9 bases sitting between them. The CDR3 nucleotides are TGTGCCAGCTCACCATCTCTTCAGAATGAGCAGTTCTTC. Translation gives CASSPSLQNEQFF.

V usage is TRBV12-3 or TRBV12-4 and J usage is TRBJ2-7; 11 bases fit TRBD2. This CDR3 spans 15 amino acids. V shed 6 bases, J shed 4 bases, and the junction held 8 bases outside the gene matches. The CDR3: CASSQTSGAEYEQYF. The DNA of the CDR3 is TGTGCCAGCAGCCAGACTAGCGGGGCAGAGTACGAGCAGTACTTC.

The table lists this clonotype with many counts. The CDR3 DNA reads as TGTGCCAGCAGCCCGGGACTCCGCTACAATGAGCAGTTCTTC. It encodes CASSPGLRYNEQFF. This sequence joins TRBV7-9 and TRBJ2-1, with a tentative D call TRBD2 (6 bases). Germline values: CDR1 SEHNR, CDR2 FQNEAQ (reference sequence). This CDR3 has 14 residues. The ends were cut back, 5 bases at V and 3 bases at J, with 11 bases in the middle.

The gene calls are TRBV28 and TRBJ2-1; no reliable D call. Germline V gives CDR1 MDHEN, CDR2 SYDVKM. The CDR3 is 14 residues long. Trimming shortened V by 5 bases and J by 5 bases, and 13 bases separated the two germline ends. The CDR3 sequence is CASSTTSQNNEQFF. The DNA for the CDR3 is TGTGCCAGCAGTACGACCAGCCAAAACAATGAGCAGTTCTTC.

This clonotype was counted only a few times. The CDR3 spells CASSGGYNSPLHF. The DNA of the CDR3 is TGTGCCAGCAGCGGAGGATATAATTCACCCCTCCACTTT. The V gene is TRBV5-6, the J gene TRBJ1-6; no clear D gene. Germline V lookup: CDR1 SGHDT, CDR2 YYEEEE. The CDR3 spans 13 residues. With 4 bases removed from V and 4 bases from J, the gap between germline ends came to 6 bases.

The rearrangement uses TRBV14 and TRBJ2-2; D is undetermined. Trimming removed 5 bases from V and 6 bases from J, with 7 bases in between. The CDR3 has 12 amino acids. CDR1 SGHDN and CDR2 FVKESK come from the germline V gene. The CDR3 DNA reads as TGTGCCAGCAGCGGTTCCCCCGGGGAGCTGTTTTTT. Encoded protein: CASSGSPGELFF.

The gene calls are TRBV19 and TRBJ1-2, with 8 bases matching TRBD1. CDR1 and CDR2 from the germline V gene are LNHDA and SQIVND (reference sequence). Trimming took 6 bases from V and 2 from J; bases not matched to a gene: 2. This CDR3 region has 13 residues. CDR3 residues: CASRDRENYGYTF. In nucleotides, the CDR3 is TGTGCCAGTAGGGACAGGGAGAACTATGGCTACACCTTC.

This clonotype was seen more than once but under ten times. The rearrangement links TRBV6-2 or TRBV6-3 to TRBJ2-1, with 14 positions matching TRBD2. Per germline, CDR1 MNHEY and CDR2 SVGEGT. CDR3 size: 17 residues. After removal of 5 bases from V and 6 bases from J, the junction contained 9 bases not matched to a gene. The CDR3 here is CASSGVTSGGAVNEQFF. In nucleotides, the CDR3 is TGTGCCAGCAGTGGTGTGACTAGCGGGGGGGCCGTCAATGAGCAGTTCTTC.

The chain joins TRBV3-1 to TRBJ1-2, with 7 bases that match TRBD1. Trimming removed 4 bases from V and 6 bases from J; junction bases left unmatched: 11. This CDR3 spans 15 amino acids. Germline V gene lookup returns CDR1 LGHDT and CDR2 YNNKEL (reference sequence). CDR3 in amino acids: CASSRQGTRKHGYTF. In DNA form, the CDR3 reads TGTGCCAGCAGCCGACAGGGAACCAGGAAACATGGCTACACCTTC.

There are a few counts of this clonotype. The chain links TRBV6-6 to TRBJ2-7; D call uncertain. V lost 2 bases, J lost 4 bases, and 9 bases lay in between. CDR1 is MNHNY and CDR2 is SVGAGI in the germline V gene (reference sequence). The CDR3 covers 13 residues. The CDR3 loop reads CASSYQPSYEQYV. The CDR3 nucleotides are TGTGCCAGCAGTTACCAACCGTCATACGAGCAGTACGTC.

The rearrangement uses TRBV4-3 and TRBJ2-1; D is undetermined. The CDR3 totals 17 residues. Germline V gene sequence: CDR1 LGHNA, CDR2 YSLEER. V lost 4 bases to trimming and J lost 5 bases, with 21 bases between them. The CDR3 protein is CASSLTPARRFHNEQFF. The CDR3 DNA sequence: TGCGCCAGCAGCCTCACTCCGGCCCGCCGGTTCCACAATGAGCAGTTCTTC.

This clonotype was detected only a few times. The rearrangement joins TRBV7-9 to TRBJ2-6; D not certain. Germline V lookup: CDR1 SEHNR, CDR2 FQNEAQ (reference sequence). The CDR3 has 16 residues. Trimming removed 8 bases at V and 1 base at J, with 15 bases between. The CDR3 DNA reads TGTGCCAGCGTCCTACCGCGTTTTTCTGGGGCCAACGTCCTGACTTTC. Its translation is CASVLPRFSGANVLTF.

This clonotype turned up a few times. The J gene is TRBJ1-1, the V gene TRBV5-4; weak D call: TRBD1 (5 bases). Per germline, CDR1 SGHNT and CDR2 YYREEE (reference sequence). Trimming left V 0 bases short and J 0 bases short, with 12 bases between. This CDR3 contains 16 residues. CDR3 sequence reads: CASSLAGQGLNTEAFF. Here the CDR3 DNA reads TGTGCCAGCAGCTTGGCGGGGCAGGGTTTGAACACTGAAGCTTTCTTT.

CDR3 protein: CASSLFTVAAEAFF. For the CDR3, the DNA is TGTGCCAGCAGTTTATTCACGGTGGCGGCGGAAGCTTTCTTT. The V call is TRBV12-3 or TRBV12-4, the J call TRBJ1-1; D remains unclear. Trimming pared 2 bases from V and 8 bases from J, leaving 15 bases between. This CDR3 contains 14 residues.

This clonotype was seen more than once but under ten times. Here the CDR3 DNA reads TGTGCCTGGACCCCTTTTGGGAGGGAGACCCAGTACTTC. Its translation is CAWTPFGRETQYF. The V call is TRBV30, the J call TRBJ2-5; tentative D call: TRBD2 (6 bases). This CDR3 has 13 residues. Trimming removed 4 bases at V and 5 bases at J, with 14 bases between. Germline CDR1 and CDR2: GTSNPN and SVGIG (reference sequence).

This clonotype was recorded a few times. This chain links TRBV7-8 with TRBJ1-6; 8 nucleotides match TRBD1. With V trimmed by 5 bases and J by 7 bases, 7 bases remained unmatched. This CDR3 region has 15 residues. Germline values: CDR1 SGHVS, CDR2 FQNEAQ. The CDR3 here is CASSGRTGPNSPLHF. The CDR3 bases are TGTGCCAGCAGCGGCCGGACAGGGCCAAATTCACCCCTCCACTTT.

The gene calls are TRBV6-2 or TRBV6-3 and TRBJ2-1; D might be TRBD1 or TRBD2, each matching 5 bases. The germline gives CDR1 MNHEY, CDR2 SVGEGT. The CDR3 has 13 amino acids. Trimming pared 8 bases from V and 0 bases from J, leaving 8 bases between. The chain's CDR3 is CASGGGSYNEQFF. In DNA, the CDR3 is TGTGCCAGCGGGGGTGGCTCCTACAATGAGCAGTTCTTC.

The chain has TRBV7-6 and TRBJ2-7; possible D gene TRBD2, 6 bases. Germline lookup yields CDR1 SGHVS and CDR2 FNYEAQ. This CDR3 has 14 amino acids. V was shortened by 1 base and J by 3 bases, with 10 bases between the two germline ends. CDR3 sequence: CASSLGASDYEQYV. CDR3 nucleotide sequence: TGTGCCAGCAGCTTAGGAGCTAGCGACTACGAGCAGTACGTC.

This clonotype was recorded at least ten times. CDR3 in DNA: TGCGCCAGCAGCCCGCTGACAGGGACCCAAGAGACCCAGTACTTC. It specifies CASSPLTGTQETQYF. J is TRBJ2-5 and V is TRBV5-1, with 7 nucleotides matching TRBD1. V gave up 4 bases and J gave up 1 base; unmatched junction bases: 7. Germline V lookup: CDR1 SGHRS, CDR2 YFSETQ. The CDR3 contains 15 residues.

The V gene is TRBV5-1, the J gene TRBJ2-4; TRBD1 agrees at 7 bases. Germline trimming cut 0 bases from V and 5 bases from J; bases unmatched to any gene: 2. Germline CDR1 and CDR2: SGHRS and YFSETQ. CDR3 length equals 14 residues. The CDR3 DNA is TGCGCCAGCAGCTTGGGACAGGGCCAAAACATTCAGTACTTC. It yields the protein CASSLGQGQNIQYF.

In its sample, this clonotype was seen a few times. The rearrangement uses TRBV4-1 and TRBJ2-7; no clear D. CDR1 is MGHRA, CDR2 YSYEKL, per germline. This CDR3 comprises 16 residues. V was clipped by 3 bases and J by 0 bases, with 15 bases between them. The CDR3 spells CASSHMRKRDSYEQYF. The CDR3 nucleotides are TGCGCCAGCAGCCACATGAGGAAAAGGGACTCCTACGAGCAGTACTTC.